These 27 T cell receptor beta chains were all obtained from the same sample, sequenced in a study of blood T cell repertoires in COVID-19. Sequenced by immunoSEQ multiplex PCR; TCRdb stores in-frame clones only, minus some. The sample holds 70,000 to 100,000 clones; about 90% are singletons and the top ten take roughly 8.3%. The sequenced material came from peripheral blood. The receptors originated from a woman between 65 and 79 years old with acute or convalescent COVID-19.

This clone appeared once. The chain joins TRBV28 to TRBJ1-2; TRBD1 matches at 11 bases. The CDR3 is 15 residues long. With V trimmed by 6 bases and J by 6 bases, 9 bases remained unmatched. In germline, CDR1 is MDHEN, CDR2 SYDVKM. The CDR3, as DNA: TGTGCCAGCAGACTTGGGACAGGGGGATTCAATGGCTACACCTTC. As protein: CASRLGTGGFNGYTF.

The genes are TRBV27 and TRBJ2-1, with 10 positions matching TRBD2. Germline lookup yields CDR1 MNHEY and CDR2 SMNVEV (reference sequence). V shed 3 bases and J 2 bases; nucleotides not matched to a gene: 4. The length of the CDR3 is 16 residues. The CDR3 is CASSFASGGPYNEQFF. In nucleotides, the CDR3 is TGTGCCAGCAGTTTCGCTAGCGGGGGCCCCTACAATGAGCAGTTCTTC.

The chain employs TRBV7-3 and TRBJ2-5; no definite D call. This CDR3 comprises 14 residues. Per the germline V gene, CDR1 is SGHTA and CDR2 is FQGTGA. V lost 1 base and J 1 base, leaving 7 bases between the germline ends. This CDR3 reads CASSLSGAQETQYF. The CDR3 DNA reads TGTGCCAGCAGCTTAAGCGGTGCCCAAGAGACCCAGTACTTC.

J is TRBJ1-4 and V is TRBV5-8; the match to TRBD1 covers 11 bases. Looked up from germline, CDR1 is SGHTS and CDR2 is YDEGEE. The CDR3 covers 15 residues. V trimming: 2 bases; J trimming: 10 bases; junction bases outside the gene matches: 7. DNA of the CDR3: TGTGCCAGCAGCTTAGGCCCGGGACAGGGGGGAAAACTGTTTTTT. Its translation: CASSLGPGQGGKLFF.

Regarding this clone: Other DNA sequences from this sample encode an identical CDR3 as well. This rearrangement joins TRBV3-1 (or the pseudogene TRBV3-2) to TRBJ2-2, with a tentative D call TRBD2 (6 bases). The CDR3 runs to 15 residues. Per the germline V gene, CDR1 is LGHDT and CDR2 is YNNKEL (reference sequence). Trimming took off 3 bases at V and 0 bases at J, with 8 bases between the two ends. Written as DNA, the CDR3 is TGTGCCAGCAGCCAGGGGGGTTCGAACACCGGGGAGCTGTTTTTT. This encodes CASSQGGSNTGELFF.

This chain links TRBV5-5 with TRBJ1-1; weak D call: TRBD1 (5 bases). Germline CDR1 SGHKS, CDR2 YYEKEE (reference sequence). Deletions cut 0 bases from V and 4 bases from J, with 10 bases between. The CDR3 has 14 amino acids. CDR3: CASSLGVRGTEAFF. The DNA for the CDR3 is TGTGCCAGCAGCTTGGGGGTTAGGGGCACTGAAGCTTTCTTT.

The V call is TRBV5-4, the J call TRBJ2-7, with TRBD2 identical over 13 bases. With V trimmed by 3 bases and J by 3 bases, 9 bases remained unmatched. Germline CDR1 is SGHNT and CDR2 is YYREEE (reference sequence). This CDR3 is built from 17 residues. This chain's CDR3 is CASSSARTSGSNYEQYF. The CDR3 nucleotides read TGTGCCAGCAGCTCCGCTCGGACTAGCGGGAGTAACTACGAGCAGTACTTC.

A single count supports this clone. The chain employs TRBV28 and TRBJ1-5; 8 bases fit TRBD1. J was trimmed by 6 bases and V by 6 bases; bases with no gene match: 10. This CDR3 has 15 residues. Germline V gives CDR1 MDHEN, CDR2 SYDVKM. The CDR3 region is CASRSDRERSQPQHF. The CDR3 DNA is TGTGCCAGCAGGTCGGACAGGGAAAGGTCTCAGCCCCAGCATTTT. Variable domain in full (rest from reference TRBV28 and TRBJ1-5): DVKVTQSSRYLVKRTGEKVFLECVQDMDHENMFWYRQDPGLGLRLIYFSYDVKMKEKGDIPEGYSVSREKKERFSLILESASTNQTSMYLCASRSDRERSQPQHFGDGTRLSIL.

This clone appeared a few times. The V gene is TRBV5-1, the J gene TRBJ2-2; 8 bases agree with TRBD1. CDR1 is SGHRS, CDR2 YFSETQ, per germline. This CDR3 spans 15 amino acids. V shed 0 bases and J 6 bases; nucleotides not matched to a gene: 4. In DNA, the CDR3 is TGCGCCAGCAGCTTGGCCGTGACAGGGGCCGGGGAGCTGTTTTTT. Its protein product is CASSLAVTGAGELFF.

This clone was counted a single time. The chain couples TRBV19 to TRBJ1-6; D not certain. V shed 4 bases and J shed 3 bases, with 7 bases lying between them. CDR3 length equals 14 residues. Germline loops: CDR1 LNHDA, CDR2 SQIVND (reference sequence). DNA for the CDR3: TGTGCCAGTAGTAAACAAGACTATAATTCACCCCTCCACTTT. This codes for CASSKQDYNSPLHF.

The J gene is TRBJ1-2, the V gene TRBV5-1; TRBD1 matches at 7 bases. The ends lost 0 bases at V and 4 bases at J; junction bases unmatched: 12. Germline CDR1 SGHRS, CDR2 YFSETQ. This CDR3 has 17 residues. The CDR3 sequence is CASSLGGSRDRSYGYTF. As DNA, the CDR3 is TGCGCCAGCAGCTTGGGGGGCTCGCGGGACAGATCCTATGGCTACACCTTC.

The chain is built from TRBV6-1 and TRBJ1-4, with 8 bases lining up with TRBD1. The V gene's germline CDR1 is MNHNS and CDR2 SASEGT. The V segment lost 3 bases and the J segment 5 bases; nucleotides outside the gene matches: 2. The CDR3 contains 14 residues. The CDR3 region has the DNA TGTGCCAGCAGTGACAGGGGGCCGAATGAAAAACTGTTTTTT. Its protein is CASSDRGPNEKLFF.

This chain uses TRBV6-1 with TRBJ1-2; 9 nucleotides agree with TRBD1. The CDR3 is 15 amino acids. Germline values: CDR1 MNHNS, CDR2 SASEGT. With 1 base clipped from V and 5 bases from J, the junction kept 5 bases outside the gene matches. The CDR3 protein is CASSEVPGQGYGYTF. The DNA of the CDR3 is TGTGCCAGCAGTGAAGTTCCGGGACAGGGATATGGCTACACCTTC.

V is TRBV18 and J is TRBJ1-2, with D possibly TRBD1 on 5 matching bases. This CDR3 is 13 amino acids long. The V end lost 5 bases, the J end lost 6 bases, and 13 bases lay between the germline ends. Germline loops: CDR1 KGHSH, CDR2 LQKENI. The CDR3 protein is CASSTRQYDGYTF. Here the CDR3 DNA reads TGTGCCAGCTCAACAAGACAGTATGATGGCTACACCTTC.

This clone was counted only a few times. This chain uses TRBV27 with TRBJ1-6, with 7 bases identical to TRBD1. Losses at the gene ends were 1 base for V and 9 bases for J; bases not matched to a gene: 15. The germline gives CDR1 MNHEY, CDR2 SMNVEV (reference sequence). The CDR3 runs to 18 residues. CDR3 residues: CASSLFSPTTGAVSPLHF. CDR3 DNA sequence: TGTGCCAGCAGTTTATTTTCCCCAACCACAGGGGCGGTTTCACCCCTCCACTTT.

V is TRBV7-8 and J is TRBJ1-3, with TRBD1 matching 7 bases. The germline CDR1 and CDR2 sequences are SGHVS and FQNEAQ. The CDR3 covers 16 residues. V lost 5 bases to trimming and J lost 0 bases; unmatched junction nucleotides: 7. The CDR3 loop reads CASSLRDRSSGNTIYF. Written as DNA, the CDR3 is TGTGCCAGCAGCCTCCGGGACAGATCCTCTGGAAACACCATATATTTT.

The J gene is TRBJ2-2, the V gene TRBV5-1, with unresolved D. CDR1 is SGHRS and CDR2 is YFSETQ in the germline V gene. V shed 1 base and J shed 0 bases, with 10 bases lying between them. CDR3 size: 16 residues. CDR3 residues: CASSLLAETNTGELFF. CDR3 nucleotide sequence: TGCGCCAGCAGCTTGTTAGCAGAGACGAACACCGGGGAGCTGTTTTTT.

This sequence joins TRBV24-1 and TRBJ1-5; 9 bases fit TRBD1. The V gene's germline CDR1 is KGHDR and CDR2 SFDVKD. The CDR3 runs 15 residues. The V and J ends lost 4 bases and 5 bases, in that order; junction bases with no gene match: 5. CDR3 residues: CATSDQGQGDQPQHF. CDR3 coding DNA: TGTGCCACCAGTGACCAGGGACAGGGTGATCAGCCCCAGCATTTT.

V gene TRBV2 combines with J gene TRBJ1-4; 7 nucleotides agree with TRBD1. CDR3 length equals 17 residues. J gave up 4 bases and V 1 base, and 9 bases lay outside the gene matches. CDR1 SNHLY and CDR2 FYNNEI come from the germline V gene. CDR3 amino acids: CASSEDFRGQLNEKLFF. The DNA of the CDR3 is TGTGCCAGCAGTGAAGATTTTCGGGGACAGCTTAATGAAAAACTGTTTTTT.

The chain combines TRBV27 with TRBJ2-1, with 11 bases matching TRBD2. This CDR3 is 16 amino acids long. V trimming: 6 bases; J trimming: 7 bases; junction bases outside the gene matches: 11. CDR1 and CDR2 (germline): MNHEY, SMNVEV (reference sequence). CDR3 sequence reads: CASSKSGTSGTNEQFF. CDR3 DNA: TGTGCCAGCAGCAAGTCCGGGACTAGCGGTACTAATGAGCAGTTCTTC.

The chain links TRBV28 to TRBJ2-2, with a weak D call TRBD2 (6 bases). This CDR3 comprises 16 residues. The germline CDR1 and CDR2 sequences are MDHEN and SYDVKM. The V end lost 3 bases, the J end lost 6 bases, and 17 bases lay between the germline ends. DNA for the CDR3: TGTGCCAGCAGTTTGAGTCCCGCGGGGAGAGCCGGGGAGCTGTTTTTT. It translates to CASSLSPAGRAGELFF.

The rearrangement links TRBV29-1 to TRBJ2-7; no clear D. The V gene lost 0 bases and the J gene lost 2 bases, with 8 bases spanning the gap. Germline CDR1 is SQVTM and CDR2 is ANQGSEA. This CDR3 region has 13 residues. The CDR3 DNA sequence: TGCAGCGTTGAAGATTTACCTACCTACGAGCAGTACTTC. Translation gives CSVEDLPTYEQYF.

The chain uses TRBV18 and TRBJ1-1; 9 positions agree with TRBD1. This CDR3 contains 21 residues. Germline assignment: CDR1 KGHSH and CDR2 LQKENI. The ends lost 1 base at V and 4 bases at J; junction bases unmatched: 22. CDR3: CASSPRQGGRVVGGLSTEAFF. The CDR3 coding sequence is TGTGCCAGCTCACCACGACAGGGGGGGCGCGTGGTGGGGGGCCTGAGCACTGAAGCTTTCTTT.

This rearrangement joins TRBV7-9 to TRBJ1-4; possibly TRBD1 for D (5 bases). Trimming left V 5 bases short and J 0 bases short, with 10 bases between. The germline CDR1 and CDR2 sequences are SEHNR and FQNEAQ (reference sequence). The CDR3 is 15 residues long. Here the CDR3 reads CASSLDSATNEKLFF. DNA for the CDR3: TGTGCCAGCAGCCTAGACAGTGCAACTAATGAAAAACTGTTTTTT.

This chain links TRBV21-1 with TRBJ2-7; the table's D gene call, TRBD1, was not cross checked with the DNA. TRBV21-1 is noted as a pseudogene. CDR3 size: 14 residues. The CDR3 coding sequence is TGTGCCAGCAGCAAACTTCCAGGGCCCCACGAGCAGTACTTC. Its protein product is CASSKLPGPHEQYF.

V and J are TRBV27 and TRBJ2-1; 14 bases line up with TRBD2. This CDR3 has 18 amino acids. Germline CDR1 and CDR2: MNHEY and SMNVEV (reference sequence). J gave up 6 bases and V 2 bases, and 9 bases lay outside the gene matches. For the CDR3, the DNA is TGTGCCAGCAGTTTAACCGGGACTAGCGGGAGTATTTTCAATGAGCAGTTCTTC. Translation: CASSLTGTSGSIFNEQFF.

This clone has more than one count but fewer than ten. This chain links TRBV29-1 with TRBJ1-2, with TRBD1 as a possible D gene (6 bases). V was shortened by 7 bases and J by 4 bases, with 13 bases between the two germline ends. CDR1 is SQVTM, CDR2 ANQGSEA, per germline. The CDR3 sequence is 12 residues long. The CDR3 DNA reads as TGCAGCGCTGACACAGGGACCTATGGCTACACCTTC. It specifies CSADTGTYGYTF.